These T cell receptor beta chains were read from a single sample in a study of post-analysis software for immune sequencing data. From the PCR reads, TCRdb called clonotypes with MiXCR, one entry per CDR3 protein. The repertoire holds 350,000 to 500,000 distinct CDR3 sequences, with less than 40% as singletons. Sequencing was done on a sample of blood. The source of these receptors is a girl aged 2 to 9 with multiple sclerosis. Each CDR3 is given with its conserved first and last residue. A D gene is named only where the DNA matches it firmly. The size field is filled for only some rows; it gives once, few, many or a size class.

cdr3_nt cdr3_aa j_call v_call clone_size d_call
TGTGCCAGCAGCTCCTCAGACAGGGAGAGTCAGCCCCAGCATTTT CASSSSDRESQPQHF TRBJ1-5 TRBV7-9 . TRBD1
TGCAGCGTTGAAGATGGACAGGGAGGCTACGAGCAGTACTTC CSVEDGQGGYEQYF TRBJ2-7 TRBV29-1 many TRBD1
TGTGCCAGCAGCTTCCGGCTAGCCTACCAAGAGACCCAGTACTTC CASSFRLAYQETQYF TRBJ2-5 TRBV11-2 few .
TGCAGTGCTACCGACATCCACGAAAAACTGTTTTTT CSATDIHEKLFF TRBJ1-4 TRBV20-1 few .
TGTGCCAGCAGTTTTATCGGGACAGGGACGTACGAGCAGTACTTC CASSFIGTGTYEQYF TRBJ2-7 TRBV28 once TRBD1
TGTGCCACCACAGAGTGGGCGGATTCCTACAATGAGCAGTTCTTC CATTEWADSYNEQFF TRBJ2-1 TRBV15 . .
TGTGCCAGCAGCTTAGAGGCTGCGGGAGGTAACGAGCAGTACTTC CASSLEAAGGNEQYF TRBJ2-7 TRBV7-2 many TRBD2
TGTGCCAGCAGTTGGGACCGCCGAAATCAGCCCCAGCATTTT CASSWDRRNQPQHF TRBJ1-5 TRBV12-3/TRBV12-4 . .
TGTGCCAGCAGCTTAGCGCAGGGGGTTATGAACACTGAAGCTTTCTTT CASSLAQGVMNTEAFF TRBJ1-1 TRBV13 . TRBD1
TGTGCCAGCAGTCGCGGGGGAGCGGCCTACGAGCAGTACTTC CASSRGGAAYEQYF TRBJ2-7 TRBV7-2 once TRBD2
TGCGCCAGCAGCCCCCCTCTAGAAGCCCAAGATGAGCAGTTCTTC CASSPPLEAQDEQFF TRBJ2-1 TRBV5-1 . .
TGTGCCAGCAGTATTATCCTGGGACTGCTCAACTCCTACGAGCAGTACTTC CASSIILGLLNSYEQYF TRBJ2-7 TRBV6-2/TRBV6-3 few .
TGTGCCAGCAGTTCGTCACAGGGGAATGAGCAGTTCTTC CASSSSQGNEQFF TRBJ2-1 TRBV28 few TRBD1
TGTGCCAGCAGGCTAAGGGCCAGGCCTTATAGCAATCAGCCCCAGCATTTT CASRLRARPYSNQPQHF TRBJ1-5 TRBV6-1 . .
TGCGCCAACACGCCCCAGGGACACGCCTTCTACGAGCAGTACTTC CANTPQGHAFYEQYF TRBJ2-7 TRBV5-1 few .
TGTGCCAGCAGCGTACCGGGGGGGCCCTCAGATACGCAGTATTTT CASSVPGGPSDTQYF TRBJ2-3 TRBV9 once TRBD2
TGCGCCAGCAGCACCGGGACAGGGGGCAATTCACCCCTCCACTTT CASSTGTGGNSPLHF TRBJ1-6 TRBV4-3 . TRBD1
TGCAGCGTTGAAGATCGATGGGGGGGAAACACCATATATTTT CSVEDRWGGNTIYF TRBJ1-3 TRBV29-1 . .
TGTGCCAGCAGCCAACGGACTGACCCCCGGGAGACCCAGTACTTC CASSQRTDPRETQYF TRBJ2-5 TRBV3-1 few .
TGCGCCAGCAGCTTGGGTCCTTCAGGGCAGTCCTACGAGCAGTACTTC CASSLGPSGQSYEQYF TRBJ2-7 TRBV5-1 . .
TGTGCCAGCAGCTCTCCTAGCGGGGGTTACAATGAGCAGTTCTTC CASSSPSGGYNEQFF TRBJ2-1 TRBV7-3 . TRBD2
TGTGCCATCAGTGGACCGGGACCTAACTATGGCTACACCTTC CAISGPGPNYGYTF TRBJ1-2 TRBV10-3 . .
TGTGCCAGCAGTTCCGCTTTTTACAATGAGCAGTTCTTC CASSSAFYNEQFF TRBJ2-1 TRBV12-3/TRBV12-4 . .
TGTGCCAGCAGTCCGAGACCCGGGACAGGGGTACCCGAGCAGTACTTC CASSPRPGTGVPEQYF TRBJ2-7 TRBV12-3/TRBV12-4 . TRBD1
TGTGCCAGCAGCTTAGCCGGGGCGGGAGTATTGAATGAGCAGTTCTTC CASSLAGAGVLNEQFF TRBJ2-1 TRBV11-1 few TRBD2
TGTGCCAGCAGGGGGACAGGGGGGTTCAAGACCCAGTACTTC CASRGTGGFKTQYF TRBJ2-5 TRBV28 . TRBD1
TGTGCCAGCAGTTACCAGAGGAAGGACGCAAAACTGTTTTTT CASSYQRKDAKLFF TRBJ1-4 TRBV6-2/TRBV6-3 few .
TGTGCCAGCAGCCGTAAAGGATTTGAAGCTTTCTTT CASSRKGFEAFF TRBJ1-1 TRBV6-6 . .
TGCGCCAGCAGCTCTAGCCTATCACAGGGGGCGCGAGGAGGTGAGCAGTTCTTC CASSSSLSQGARGGEQFF TRBJ2-1 TRBV5-1 . TRBD1
TGCAGTGCTCTACGGGAGGGCCGCCAAGAGACCCAGTACTTC CSALREGRQETQYF TRBJ2-5 TRBV20-1 . TRBD2
TGTGCCAGCAGGGGGGGATCGGGACAGGCTAACTATGGCTACACCTTC CASRGGSGQANYGYTF TRBJ1-2 TRBV6-6 . TRBD1
TGTGCCAGCAGCTCCAGCGGGGGGCGCAGACAAGAGACCCAGTACTTC CASSSSGGRRQETQYF TRBJ2-5 TRBV7-9 . TRBD2
TGTGCCAGCAGTTACTCGGGCAGGCTTACAGATACGCAGTATTTT CASSYSGRLTDTQYF TRBJ2-3 TRBV6-5 few .
TGTGCCAGCAGTCCTAATCGGGGGCGTCCTAGCACAGATACGCAGTATTTT CASSPNRGRPSTDTQYF TRBJ2-3 TRBV3-1 . .
TGTGCCAGCAGCCTAGCGGGGACCGGCAATGAGCAGTTCTTC CASSLAGTGNEQFF TRBJ2-1 TRBV6-5 few TRBD2
TGTGCCGCCCAGGACAGGGGCACCGGGGAGCTGTTTTTT CAAQDRGTGELFF TRBJ2-2 TRBV28 . TRBD1
TGCGCCAGCCGATTAACCCTAGGGGGGCCTGGCTACAATGAGCAGTTCTTC CASRLTLGGPGYNEQFF TRBJ2-1 TRBV4-1 . .
TGCAGCGTCGAGAATTACAATGAGCAGTTCTTC CSVENYNEQFF TRBJ2-1 TRBV29-1 . .
TGCAGTGCGAAGTACAGGGGATTCTACAATGAGCAGTTCTTC CSAKYRGFYNEQFF TRBJ2-1 TRBV20-1 few TRBD1
TGCAGTGCTAGCCCGACAGTTAAAGCTTTCTTT CSASPTVKAFF TRBJ1-1 TRBV20-1 . .
TGTGCCAGCAGCTTGGGGGACGGTAGCAGGGGAGACGAGACCCAGTACTTC CASSLGDGSRGDETQYF TRBJ2-5 TRBV11-2 . .